The 4 T cell receptor beta chains in this list originate from one sample, sequenced in a study of monozygotic twins with inflammatory bowel disease. TCRdb reworked the 5' RACE reads into one entry per CDR3 protein, no DNA. Seen in this sample are a few hundred thousand distinct CDR3 sequences; the ten most common clones hold around 2.5%. The specimen was blood. These receptors were obtained from a human donor with ulcerative colitis or Crohn's disease, or a healthy co-twin of an affected twin (not recorded which).

The chain couples TRBV20-1 to TRBJ2-3; with no DNA, the TCRdb D assignment of TRBD2 cannot be verified. Germline CDR1 reads DFQATT; CDR2 reads SNEGSKA (reference sequence). The length of the CDR3 is 16 residues. CDR3 in amino acids: CSPLDAGGFVTDTQYF.

The V and J genes are TRBV7-2 and TRBJ2-5; TCRdb reports TRBD1, a call that lacks DNA to check it against. The CDR3 is 15 residues long. The V gene's germline CDR1 is SGHTA and CDR2 FQGNSA. CDR3 in amino acids: CASSPGWGDQETQYF.

The chain links TRBV20-1 to TRBJ1-2. The CDR3 has 13 residues. Germline V gene data show CDR1 as DFQATT and CDR2 as SNEGSKA (reference sequence). The CDR3 region is CSARVPAIYGYTF.

This chain connects TRBV5-1 to TRBJ1-4; TCRdb returns TRBD1, unconfirmable since there is no DNA. The germline CDR1 and CDR2 sequences are SGHRS and YFSETQ. The CDR3 consists of 18 residues. This CDR3 is CASSSGQGGTGANEKLFF. Full variable domain (outside the CDR3, taken from reference TRBV5-1 and TRBJ1-4): KAGVTQTPRYLIKTRGQQVTLSCSPISGHRSVSWYQQTPGQGLQFLFEYFSETQRNKGNFPGRFSGRQFSNSRSEMNVSTLELGDSALYLCASSSGQGGTGANEKLFFGSGTQLSVL.